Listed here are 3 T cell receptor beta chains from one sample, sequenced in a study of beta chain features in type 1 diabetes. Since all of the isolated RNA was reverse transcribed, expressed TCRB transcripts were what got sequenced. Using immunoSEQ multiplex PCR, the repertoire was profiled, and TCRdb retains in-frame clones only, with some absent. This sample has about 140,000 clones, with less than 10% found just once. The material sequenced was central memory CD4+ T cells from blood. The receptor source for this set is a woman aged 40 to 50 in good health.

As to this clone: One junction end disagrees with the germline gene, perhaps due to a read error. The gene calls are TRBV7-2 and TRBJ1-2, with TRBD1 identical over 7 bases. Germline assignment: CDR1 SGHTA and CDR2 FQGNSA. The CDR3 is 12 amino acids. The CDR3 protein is CASSIRQGTPSF. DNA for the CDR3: TGTGCCAGCAGCATTCGACAGGGAACCCCTTCCTTC.

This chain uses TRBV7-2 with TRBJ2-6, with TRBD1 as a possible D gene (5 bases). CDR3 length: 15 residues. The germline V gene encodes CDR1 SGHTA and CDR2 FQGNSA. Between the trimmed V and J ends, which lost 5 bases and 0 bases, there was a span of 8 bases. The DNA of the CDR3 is TGTGCCAGCAGCCAGGGCAGCTCTGGGGCCAACGTCCTGACTTTC. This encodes CASSQGSSGANVLTF.

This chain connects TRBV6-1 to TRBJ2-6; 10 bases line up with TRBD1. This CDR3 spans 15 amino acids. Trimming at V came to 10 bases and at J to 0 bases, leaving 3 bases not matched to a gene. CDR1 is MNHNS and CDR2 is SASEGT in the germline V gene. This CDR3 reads CATRTGGSGANVLTF. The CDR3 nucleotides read TGTGCCACCCGGACAGGGGGCTCTGGGGCCAACGTCCTGACTTTC.